The 9 T cell receptor beta chains in this list originate from one sample, sequenced in a study of CD8 T cells in Susac syndrome. An input of about 0.5 to 1 ug of RNA was subjected to reverse transcription using random hexamers. TCRdb recomputed calls from the immunoSEQ multiplex PCR reads with MiXCR, one row per CDR3 protein. The top ten clones hold approximately 0.2% of a sample with 330,000 or so distinct CDR3 sequences, roughly 90% of them seen once. The sequenced material came from CD8+ T cells from PBMCs. The receptors shown here come from a human donor with multiple sclerosis.

The V gene is TRBV20-1, the J gene TRBJ2-4; possibly TRBD2 for D (5 bases). CDR1 and CDR2 (germline): DFQATT, SNEGSKA (reference sequence). Between the trimmed V and J ends, which lost 0 bases and 0 bases, there was a span of 9 bases. The CDR3 length is 15 residues. CDR3 sequence (DNA): TGCAGTGCTAGAGATCCCGGGGTAGCCAAAAACATTCAGTACTTC. Translation gives CSARDPGVAKNIQYF.

The J gene is TRBJ2-5, the V gene TRBV12-5; D gene ambiguous. V was trimmed by 1 base and J by 1 base, leaving 4 bases between them. The length of the CDR3 is 13 residues. Germline assignment: CDR1 LGHNT and CDR2 FRNRAP. The chain's CDR3 is CASGLGSQETQYF. CDR3 bases: TGTGCTAGTGGTTTGGGTAGCCAAGAGACCCAGTACTTC.

The chain joins TRBV7-9 to TRBJ2-3; 12 bases line up with TRBD2. Germline-derived CDR1 and CDR2 are SEHNR and FQNEAQ (reference sequence). This CDR3 is built from 15 residues. The ends lost 10 bases at V and 3 bases at J; junction bases unmatched: 8. CDR3: CATSLAGGTTDTQYF. CDR3 coding DNA: TGTGCCACGAGCCTAGCGGGAGGGACGACAGATACGCAGTATTTT.

V gene TRBV27 combines with J gene TRBJ2-7; a possible D gene is TRBD1 (9 bases). Germline V CDR1 and CDR2: MNHEY, SMNVEV (reference sequence). Deletions cut 8 bases from V and 5 bases from J, with 19 bases between. The CDR3 spans 14 residues. CDR3 coding DNA: TGTGCCAGCCGGGGGGGGACAGGGTTGAACGAGCAGTACTTC. Amino acid sequence: CASRGGTGLNEQYF.

This rearrangement joins TRBV2 to TRBJ2-7; D not resolved. The CDR3 totals 12 residues. V was shortened by 6 bases and J by 0 bases, with 6 bases between the two germline ends. CDR1 is SNHLY and CDR2 is FYNNEI in the germline V gene. CDR3 loop: CASRRSSYEQYF. The CDR3 bases are TGTGCCAGCAGAAGGAGCTCCTACGAGCAGTACTTC.

This clonotype was observed a single time. The junction departs from germline at one end; a sequencing error may be responsible. V gene TRBV7-9 combines with J gene TRBJ2-3; 7 bases agree with TRBD2. The CDR3 runs 15 residues. Germline assignment: CDR1 SEHNR and CDR2 FQNEAQ (reference sequence). The CDR3 nucleotides are TGTGTCAGCAGCAGCGGACTAGTTGTCCCAGATACGCAGTATTTT. It translates to CVSSSGLVVPDTQYF.

V is TRBV7-9 and J is TRBJ2-5; TRBD1 matches 7 bases. After removal of 4 bases from V and 4 bases from J, the junction contained 12 bases not matched to a gene. The CDR3 consists of 16 residues. Germline loops: CDR1 SEHNR, CDR2 FQNEAQ (reference sequence). Here the CDR3 reads CASSSKDRVVGETQYF. CDR3 DNA: TGTGCCAGCAGCTCCAAAGACAGGGTTGTTGGAGAGACCCAGTACTTC.

The V and J genes are TRBV21-1 and TRBJ2-1; the D call in the table, TRBD2, was not verified against the DNA. TRBV21-1 is a listed pseudogene. There are 18 residues in the CDR3. The CDR3 here is CASRDRLAGERSYNEQFF. Here the CDR3 DNA reads TGTGCCAGCAGGGATAGACTAGCGGGAGAGCGGTCCTACAATGAGCAGTTCTTC.

This sequence joins TRBV6-6 and TRBJ2-7, with D perhaps TRBD1 or TRBD2 (6 bases each). Germline V gene sequence: CDR1 MNHNY, CDR2 SVGAGI (reference sequence). This CDR3 contains 13 residues. V was cut by 7 bases and J by 5 bases, with 15 bases left in between. The CDR3 nucleotides are TGTGCCAGCATCGCGGGAAAGGGGGACGAGCAGTACTTC. Protein sequence: CASIAGKGDEQYF.